This T cell receptor beta chain emerged from a study of blood T cells in healthy people across ages. Together with a sample-barcoded 5' primer, a J-beta primer mix was included in a second PCR lasting about 6 to 11 cycles. TCRdb used MiXCR to reprocess the 5' RACE reads, holding one entry per CDR3 protein. The sample lists 750,000 to 1,000,000 distinct CDR3 sequences, 25% to 35% occurring once. V lost 5 bases and J 4 bases, leaving 17 bases between the germline ends. Per germline, CDR1 SGHVS and CDR2 FQNEAQ. The CDR3 runs 15 residues. This clonotype was observed a handful of times. These data are also associated with another study on T cells of mothers and their children.

This receptor was identified in a woman aged 40 to 49 in good health. The rearrangement links TRBV7-8 to TRBJ1-1; D is unresolved. The sample taken for sequencing was blood. The CDR3 coding sequence is TGTGCCAGCAGCCCACAGTTAGGGTACGGCACTGAAGCTTTCTTT. Protein sequence: CASSPQLGYGTEAFF. The complete variable domain, with remaining parts taken from reference TRBV7-8 and TRBJ1-1, reads GAGVSQSPRYKVAKRGQDVALRCDPISGHVSLFWYQQALGQGPEFLTYFQNEAQLDKSGLPSDRFFAERPEGSVSTLKIQRTQQEDSAVYLCASSPQLGYGTEAFFGQGTRLTVV.